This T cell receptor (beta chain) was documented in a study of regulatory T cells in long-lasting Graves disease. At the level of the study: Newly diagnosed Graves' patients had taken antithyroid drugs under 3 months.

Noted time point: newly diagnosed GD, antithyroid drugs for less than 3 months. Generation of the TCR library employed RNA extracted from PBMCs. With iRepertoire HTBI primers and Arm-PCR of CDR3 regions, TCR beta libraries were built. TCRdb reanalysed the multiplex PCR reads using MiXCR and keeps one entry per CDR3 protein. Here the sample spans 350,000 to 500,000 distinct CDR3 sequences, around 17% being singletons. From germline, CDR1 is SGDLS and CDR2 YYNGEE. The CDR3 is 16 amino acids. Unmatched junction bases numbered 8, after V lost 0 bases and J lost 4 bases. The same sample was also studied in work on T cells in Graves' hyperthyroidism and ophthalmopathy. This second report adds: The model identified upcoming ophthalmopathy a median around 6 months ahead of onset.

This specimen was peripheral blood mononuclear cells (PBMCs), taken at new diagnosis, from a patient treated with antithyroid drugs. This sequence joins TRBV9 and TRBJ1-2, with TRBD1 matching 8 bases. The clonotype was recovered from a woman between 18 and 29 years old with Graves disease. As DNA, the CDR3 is TGTGCCAGCAGCGTAGATCCGACAGGGGACCTCTATGGCTACACCTTC. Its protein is CASSVDPTGDLYGYTF.